The 15 T cell receptor beta chains presented below share a single source sample, sequenced in a study of T cell responses to AZD1222 COVID-19 vaccine. Sequenced by immunoSEQ multiplex PCR; TCRdb stores in-frame clones only, minus some. The sample records about 120,000 clones, 70% to 90% being singletons. The starting material was peripheral blood, obtained on day 0 of MenACWY control vaccination. These receptors were collected from an adult in good health.

This clone has only a few counts. J is TRBJ2-1 and V is TRBV29-1, with 8 bases that match TRBD2. Germline-derived CDR1 and CDR2 are SQVTM and ANQGSEA. J lost 3 bases, V lost 6 bases, and 7 bases had no gene match. The CDR3 extends over 14 amino acids. The CDR3 is CSVASGGLYNEQFF. CDR3 sequence (DNA): TGCAGCGTCGCGAGCGGGGGCCTCTACAATGAGCAGTTCTTC.

This sequence joins TRBV7-3 and TRBJ2-1; 8 nucleotides line up with TRBD2. Per germline, CDR1 SGHTA and CDR2 FQGTGA. V shed 2 bases, J shed 1 base, and the junction held 4 bases outside the gene matches. This CDR3 has 16 amino acids. The CDR3 coding sequence is TGTGCCAGCAGCTTATACGGGGGGGCTTCCTACAATGAGCAGTTCTTC. It encodes CASSLYGGASYNEQFF.

J is TRBJ1-4 and V is TRBV6-5; D gene ambiguous. The germline V and J ends were trimmed by 4 bases and 4 bases, with 13 bases remaining between them. The CDR3 totals 15 residues. Germline V gene sequence: CDR1 MNHEY, CDR2 SVGAGI. The CDR3 loop is CASSSTTGDNEKLFF. CDR3 nucleotides: TGTGCCAGCAGTTCAACCACCGGGGATAATGAAAAACTGTTTTTT.

V is TRBV6-2 or TRBV6-3 and J is TRBJ2-1, with D maybe TRBD1 (5 bases). V dropped 0 bases and J dropped 4 bases, with 10 bases sitting between them. The CDR3 loop spans 15 amino acids. CDR1 is MNHEY, CDR2 SVGEGT, per germline. The CDR3 sequence: CASSYSTTDYNEQFF. For the CDR3, the DNA is TGTGCCAGCAGTTACTCGACGACAGATTACAATGAGCAGTTCTTC.

The chain combines TRBV7-8 with TRBJ2-2, with 9 bases fitting TRBD1. Per germline, CDR1 SGHVS and CDR2 FQNEAQ. The CDR3 extends over 19 amino acids. The ends lost 4 bases at V and 0 bases at J; junction bases unmatched: 12. For the CDR3, the DNA is TGTGCCAGCAGCTCAACTGACGGGGACAGGGTAGCGAACACCGGGGAGCTGTTTTTT. Its protein is CASSSTDGDRVANTGELFF.

This rearrangement joins TRBV5-4 to TRBJ1-1; 9 nucleotides match TRBD1. Germline V gene lookup returns CDR1 SGHNT and CDR2 YYREEE (reference sequence). The CDR3 spans 15 residues. Trimming cost V 2 bases and J 5 bases; bases outside gene matches: 7. DNA for the CDR3: TGTGCCAGCAGCTTCAACAGGGGGCGGGGGACTGAAGCTTTCTTT. Encoded protein: CASSFNRGRGTEAFF.

The rearrangement joins TRBV29-1 to TRBJ2-7; 8 bases agree with TRBD1. This CDR3 is built from 14 residues. Germline values: CDR1 SQVTM, CDR2 ANQGSEA. Trimming at V came to 7 bases and at J to 0 bases, leaving 8 bases not matched to a gene. The CDR3 region is CSAYRGSGSYEQYF. The CDR3 nucleotides are TGCAGCGCCTACAGGGGGTCGGGCTCCTACGAGCAGTACTTC.

The V and J genes are TRBV18 and TRBJ2-1, with 10 bases aligning to TRBD2. CDR3 length: 18 residues. CDR1 is KGHSH and CDR2 is LQKENI in the germline V gene. J lost 5 bases, V lost 1 base, and 11 bases had no gene match. This CDR3 is CASSPLASGGPPNNEQFF. CDR3 coding DNA: TGTGCCAGCTCACCACTGGCTAGCGGGGGCCCACCTAACAATGAGCAGTTCTTC. The full variable domain, in which reference TRBV18 and TRBJ2-1 provide the parts outside the CDR3, is NAGVMQNPRHLVRRRGQEARLRCSPMKGHSHVYWYRQLPEEGLKFMVYLQKENIIDESGMPKERFSAEFPKEGPSILRIQQVVRGDSAAYFCASSPLASGGPPNNEQFFGPGTRLTVL.

The chain uses TRBV10-2 and TRBJ2-3, with 7 positions matching TRBD2. The V segment lost 6 bases and the J segment 2 bases; nucleotides outside the gene matches: 14. Looked up from germline, CDR1 is WSHSY and CDR2 is SAAADI. This CDR3 comprises 17 residues. The DNA of the CDR3 is TGCGCCAGCAGCGGGGTCGGGGCGGGGGACCTCACAGATACGCAGTATTTT. Its protein product is CASSGVGAGDLTDTQYF.

This clone appeared a single time. This chain connects TRBV6-1 to TRBJ2-5; D might be TRBD1 or TRBD2, each matching 6 bases. The CDR3 loop spans 15 amino acids. V lost 0 bases, J lost 7 bases, and 15 bases lay in between. Germline V lookup: CDR1 MNHNS, CDR2 SASEGT. The CDR3 protein is CASSEAPRGQRTQYF. DNA for the CDR3: TGTGCCAGCAGTGAAGCGCCACGGGGGCAGCGGACCCAGTACTTC.

This chain links TRBV6-5 with TRBJ2-2; D remains ambiguous. Trimming removed 2 bases at V and 1 base at J, with 8 bases between. Germline values: CDR1 MNHEY, CDR2 SVGAGI. There are 15 residues in the CDR3. Here the CDR3 reads CASSYERMNTGELFF. Here the CDR3 DNA reads TGTGCCAGCAGTTACGAACGGATGAACACCGGGGAGCTGTTTTTT.

This clone was found once. This chain connects TRBV7-9 to TRBJ1-3; maybe TRBD1 (6 bases). Germline-derived CDR1 and CDR2 are SEHNR and FQNEAQ (reference sequence). This CDR3 region has 14 residues. V gave up 5 bases and J gave up 2 bases, with 10 bases separating them. CDR3 loop: CASSPQGTGNTIYF. The CDR3 DNA reads as TGTGCCAGCAGCCCCCAGGGGACTGGAAACACCATATATTTT.

This clone was counted a single time. This rearrangement joins TRBV11-1 to TRBJ2-5; D is ambiguous. Germline V CDR1 and CDR2: SGHAT, FQDESV (reference sequence). The CDR3 sequence is 14 residues long. V gave up 1 base and J gave up 1 base, with 7 bases separating them. This CDR3 is CASSLGGIQETQYF. CDR3 DNA: TGTGCCAGCAGCTTAGGAGGCATCCAAGAGACCCAGTACTTC.

The V gene is TRBV5-1, the J gene TRBJ2-1; TRBD1 agrees at 9 bases. CDR1 and CDR2 (germline): SGHRS, YFSETQ. V shed 7 bases, J shed 4 bases, and the junction held 9 bases outside the gene matches. The CDR3 length is 15 residues. CDR3 nucleotide sequence: TGCGCCAGCGCCGAGACAGGGGGGCAATACAATGAGCAGTTCTTC. Amino acids: CASAETGGQYNEQFF.

The genes are TRBV29-1 and TRBJ2-3, with TRBD2 matching over 8 bases. The CDR3 is made up of 15 amino acids. The germline gives CDR1 SQVTM, CDR2 ANQGSEA. V lost 3 bases and J lost 1; bases outside the gene matches: 6. As DNA, the CDR3 is TGCAGCGTTGACGGTGCGGGGGGCGGCACAGATACGCAGTATTTT. It translates to CSVDGAGGGTDTQYF.